A selection of T cell receptor beta chains follows, all from one sample in a study of long-term antiretroviral therapy in people with HIV. Here immunoSEQ multiplex PCR was the method, and the copy in TCRdb shows in-frame clones only, minus some. This sample yields approximately 32,000 clones, of which approximately 83% are seen a single time; 7.9% belongs to the top ten. The source material was unsorted PBMCs, sampled 0.4 years before starting antiretroviral therapy. The receptors were sampled from a man younger than 35 with HIV. CDR3s include the opening cysteine and the closing phenylalanine or tryptophan. A D gene is named only where the DNA matches it firmly. Where a row states a size, it is once, few, many or the class of an expanded clone; other rows omit it.

NA	TRBV15	NA	TRBJ1-2	TGTGCCACCAGCGGGGGGTATGGCTACACCTTC	CATSGGYGYTF
once	TRBV6-5	TRBD2	TRBJ2-7	TGTGCCAGCAGTTATGCGGGGGGTTCATCCTACGAGCAGTACTTC	CASSYAGGSSYEQYF
NA	TRBV25-1	TRBD1	TRBJ1-2	TGTGCCAGCAGTGGAGGGGGCCGGGACTATGGCTACACCTTC	CASSGGGRDYGYTF
NA	TRBV5-4	NA	TRBJ2-2	TGTGCCAGCAGCTTGTCCGGGACCGGGGAGCTGTTTTTT	CASSLSGTGELFF
few	TRBV6-5	NA	TRBJ1-5	TGTGCCAGCAGTTACAGGGAAGGACCCCAGCATTTT	CASSYREGPQHF
NA	TRBV5-5	TRBD2	TRBJ2-1	TGTGCCAGCAGCTTGACTAGCGGACTTTACAATGAGCAGTTCTTC	CASSLTSGLYNEQFF
NA	TRBV5-5	TRBD1	TRBJ1-1	TGTGCCAGCAGCTTAAGATTAGGACAGGTGAACACTGAAGCTTTCTTT	CASSLRLGQVNTEAFF
NA	TRBV13	NA	TRBJ2-7	TGTGCCAGCAGCCCCCGGGCTCACTCCTACGAGCAGTACTTC	CASSPRAHSYEQYF
NA	TRBV15	NA	TRBJ2-3	TGTGCCACCAGCCCGGGGAAACAAATAACAGATACGCAGTATTTT	CATSPGKQITDTQYF
NA	TRBV9	TRBD2	TRBJ2-5	TGTGCCAGCAGCGACTCTAGCGGGGGGCCGAGGCGAGAGACCCAGTACTTC	CASSDSSGGPRRETQYF
NA	TRBV10-3	NA	TRBJ2-7	TGTGCCATCAGTGATATTTTCGGGGCCTCTACCTACGAGCAGTACTTC	CAISDIFGASTYEQYF
NA	TRBV6-1	NA	TRBJ2-7	TGTGCCAGCAGTCTCACAGGGGAGGGTTCCTACGAGCAGTACTTC	CASSLTGEGSYEQYF
NA	TRBV6-5	NA	TRBJ1-2	TGTGCCAGCAGTTACTCCGATGGGGGTAACTATGGCTACACCTTC	CASSYSDGGNYGYTF
NA	TRBV9	TRBD1	TRBJ1-2	TGTGCCAGCAGCACCGAGGGGGCATACTATGGCTACACCTTC	CASSTEGAYYGYTF
NA	TRBV7-3	NA	TRBJ2-1	TGTGCCAGCAGCTTTATTCCAGCGGAGGCCAGTGAGCAGTTCTTC	CASSFIPAEASEQFF
NA	TRBV19	NA	TRBJ2-1	TGTGCCAGTGATTCGGGCTACCACAATGAGCAGTTCTTC	CASDSGYHNEQFF
few	TRBV6-5	NA	TRBJ2-2	TGTGCCAGCAGTTACTCTTCCCCCGGGGAGCTGTTTTTT	CASSYSSPGELFF
NA	TRBV10-3	NA	TRBJ1-5	TGTGCCAGCGGGGGCGGGGGGCTCTATCAGCCCCAGCATTTT	CASGGGGLYQPQHF